The rows below give T cell receptor beta chains drawn from one sample of a study of blood T cell repertoires in COVID-19. The assay was immunoSEQ multiplex PCR, and TCRdb's table has in-frame clones only and misses some. This table has approximately 400,000 clones, around 89% appearing once. The sequenced material came from PBMCs or T cells enriched from blood (not recorded which). The receptors stem from a young woman who had recovered from COVID-19. CDR3s include the opening cysteine and the closing phenylalanine or tryptophan. Fields, in order: clone size, V gene, J gene, D gene, CDR3 protein, CDR3 DNA. A D gene is named only where the DNA matches it firmly. Clone size is given for some rows only: seen once, a few or many times, or a class if the clone is expanded.

.	TRBV5-6	TRBJ1-1	.	CASSLAAGNTEAFF	TGTGCCAGCAGCTTGGCCGCAGGGAACACTGAAGCTTTCTTT
.	TRBV5-1	TRBJ1-2	TRBD1	CASSPDREVYGYTF	TGCGCCAGCAGCCCAGACAGGGAGGTCTATGGCTACACCTTC
.	TRBV19	TRBJ1-2	TRBD1	CASSIDEQGVNGYTF	TGTGCCAGTAGTATAGATGAGCAGGGGGTTAATGGCTACACCTTC
.	TRBV6-6	TRBJ2-7	TRBD2	CASSQVAGGSYEQYF	TGTGCCAGCAGCCAAGTAGCGGGGGGTTCCTACGAGCAGTACTTC
.	TRBV23-1	TRBJ2-2	.	CASSQIPQVTGNTGELFF	TGCGCCAGCAGTCAAATACCCCAAGTGACAGGGAACACCGGGGAGCTGTTTTTT
.	TRBV6-5	TRBJ1-4	TRBD1	CASSYDRDGEKLFF	TGTGCCAGCAGTTACGACAGGGACGGTGAAAAACTGTTTTTT
.	TRBV19	TRBJ1-2	TRBD1	CASSIVRDRGVYGYTF	TGTGCCAGTAGTATCGTACGGGACAGGGGTGTGTATGGCTACACCTTC
once	TRBV7-7	TRBJ2-1	TRBD2	CASSLELAGGYNEQFF	TGTGCTAGCAGCTTAGAACTAGCGGGGGGGTACAATGAGCAGTTCTTC
once	TRBV19	TRBJ2-1	TRBD2	CASSIVAGGPNEQFF	TGTGCCAGTAGTATAGTGGCGGGGGGCCCCAATGAGCAGTTCTTC
few	TRBV4-1	TRBJ2-2	TRBD1	CASSQVQGTVNTGELFF	TGCGCCAGCAGCCAAGTACAAGGGACAGTGAACACCGGGGAGCTGTTTTTT
.	TRBV4-1	TRBJ1-1	.	CASSQYPGEEGLNTEAFF	TGCGCCAGCAGCCAATATCCGGGTGAGGAGGGGCTAAACACTGAAGCTTTCTTT
.	TRBV3-1/TRBV3-2	TRBJ1-6	TRBD1	CASSQDPQGSSYNSPLHF	TGTGCCAGCAGCCAAGACCCACAGGGGAGCTCCTATAATTCACCCCTCCACTTT
.	TRBV5-4	TRBJ1-2	TRBD1	CASSFGVRDRGERYTF	TGTGCCAGCAGCTTTGGGGTCCGGGACAGGGGCGAACGCTACACCTTC
.	TRBV12-3/TRBV12-4	TRBJ1-2	TRBD1	CASRDDRGYGYTF	TGTGCCAGCAGGGACGACAGGGGCTATGGCTACACCTTC
.	TRBV27	TRBJ2-7	.	CASSLEGSYEQYF	TGTGCCAGCAGTTTAGAGGGCTCCTACGAGCAGTACTTC
.	TRBV11-2	TRBJ2-3	TRBD2	CASSFPIAGLTDTQYF	TGTGCCAGCAGCTTCCCAATAGCGGGGCTTACAGATACGCAGTATTTT
.	TRBV25-1	TRBJ1-5	.	CASSESTIQGQPQHF	TGTGCCAGCAGTGAATCCACGATACAGGGTCAGCCCCAGCATTTT
.	TRBV7-9	TRBJ2-7	.	CASSPRDPNSYEQYF	TGTGCCAGCAGCCCGCGGGACCCCAACTCCTACGAGCAGTACTTC
.	TRBV7-2	TRBJ2-7	.	CASSHRGHHSYEQYF	TGTGCCAGCAGCCACCGAGGACACCATTCCTACGAGCAGTACTTC
.	TRBV6-5	TRBJ1-1	.	CASTQGYLNTEAFF	TGTGCCAGCACCCAGGGGTATCTGAACACTGAAGCTTTCTTT
once	TRBV19	TRBJ1-5	TRBD1	CASRPGQGTLSNQPQHF	TGTGCCAGTAGACCCGGACAGGGAACCCTTAGCAATCAGCCCCAGCATTTT
.	TRBV5-6	TRBJ2-7	.	CASSRQGKEYF	TGTGCCAGCAGTCGTCAGGGAAAGGAGTACTTC
.	TRBV13	TRBJ2-1	.	CASSSLASSYNEQFF	TGTGCCAGCAGCTCCCTAGCGAGCTCCTACAATGAGCAGTTCTTC
.	TRBV28	TRBJ2-1	TRBD1	CASRWTGLSSYNEQFF	TGTGCCAGCAGATGGACAGGGCTTAGCTCCTACAATGAGCAGTTCTTC
once	TRBV29-1	TRBJ2-2	TRBD1	CSVVTGSGELFF	TGCAGCGTTGTGACAGGGTCCGGGGAGCTGTTTTTT
.	TRBV19	TRBJ1-1	.	CASLGRHTEAFF	TGTGCCAGTTTGGGCAGGCACACTGAAGCTTTCTTT
.	TRBV9	TRBJ1-2	.	CASSVSDYGYTF	TGTGCCAGCAGCGTATCAGACTATGGCTACACCTTC
once	TRBV4-3	TRBJ1-3	TRBD1	CASSPGTGTGNTIYF	TGCGCCAGCAGCCCCGGGACAGGGACTGGAAACACCATATATTTT
.	TRBV4-2	TRBJ1-5	.	CASSQVTPAGQPQHF	TGTGCCAGCAGCCAAGTAACTCCGGCAGGGCAGCCCCAGCATTTT
.	TRBV4-3	TRBJ1-5	.	CASSQVAGGNQPQHF	TGCGCCAGCAGCCAAGTGGCAGGGGGCAATCAGCCCCAGCATTTT
few	TRBV7-9	TRBJ1-2	.	CASSLVEAEVGYTF	TGTGCCAGCAGCTTAGTAGAGGCGGAGGTCGGCTACACCTTC
.	TRBV7-3	TRBJ1-1	.	CASSPLANTEAFF	TGTGCCAGCAGCCCCCTAGCTAACACTGAAGCTTTCTTT
.	TRBV28	TRBJ2-5	.	CASSLRGPAPPSRTQYF	TGTGCCAGCAGTTTAAGGGGCCCGGCCCCTCCCTCTCGGACCCAGTACTTC
.	TRBV5-1	TRBJ1-6	.	CASSPQPGSYNSPLHF	TGCGCCAGCAGCCCTCAGCCGGGCTCCTATAATTCACCCCTCCACTTT
once	TRBV9	TRBJ1-2	.	CASSVGTRVGYTF	TGTGCCAGCAGCGTAGGGACGAGGGTTGGCTACACCTTC
.	TRBV5-4	TRBJ2-5	TRBD2	CASSLAGAGETQYF	TGTGCCAGCAGTTTAGCGGGGGCCGGGGAGACCCAGTACTTC
.	TRBV4-2	TRBJ2-5	TRBD1	CASSQEGQGLETQYF	TGTGCCAGCAGCCAAGAGGGACAGGGTTTGGAGACCCAGTACTTC
.	TRBV9	TRBJ2-1	.	CASSVEGGSSYNEQFF	TGTGCCAGCAGCGTAGAGGGGGGGAGCTCCTACAATGAGCAGTTCTTC
once	TRBV7-3	TRBJ2-3	.	CASSPGPSTDTQYF	TGTGCCAGCAGCCCAGGCCCGAGCACAGATACGCAGTATTTT
.	TRBV28	TRBJ1-5	TRBD1	CASSFPGTGNNQPQHF	TGTGCCAGCAGTTTCCCCGGGACAGGGAACAATCAGCCCCAGCATTTT
.	TRBV6-5	TRBJ2-3	TRBD1	CASSYSLTGRTDTQYF	TGTGCCAGCAGTTACTCCCTGACAGGGCGCACAGATACGCAGTATTTT
.	TRBV19	TRBJ1-4	.	CASTARSMREKLFF	TGTGCCAGTACGGCCCGAAGTATGCGGGAAAAACTGTTTTTT
.	TRBV7-8	TRBJ1-1	TRBD1	CASSPRTGGAEMNTEAFF	TGTGCCAGCAGCCCTCGGACAGGGGGCGCAGAAATGAACACTGAAGCTTTCTTT
.	TRBV11-2	TRBJ1-1	.	CASSFKGDTEAFF	TGTGCCAGCAGCTTTAAAGGGGACACTGAAGCTTTCTTT
few	TRBV30	TRBJ1-4	.	CAWSSLLGGHEKLFF	TGTGCCTGGAGTTCTCTTCTGGGAGGGCATGAAAAACTGTTTTTT
.	TRBV9	TRBJ2-7	TRBD1	CASSVSGQGTYEQYF	TGTGCCAGCAGCGTATCGGGACAGGGGACCTACGAGCAGTACTTC
.	TRBV7-2	TRBJ2-7	TRBD2	CASSQRGGQMYEQYF	TGTGCCAGCAGCCAACGCGGGGGGCAGATGTACGAGCAGTACTTC
.	TRBV19	TRBJ2-4	TRBD1	CASSIGGQGHKNIQYF	TGTGCCAGTAGCATCGGGGGACAGGGACACAAAAACATTCAGTACTTC
.	TRBV9	TRBJ1-2	TRBD1	CASSAGQGGSLRGYGYTF	TGTGCCAGCAGCGCAGGACAGGGCGGAAGTTTGAGGGGCTATGGCTACACCTTC
.	TRBV28	TRBJ1-1	TRBD1	CASSPGQGDTEAFF	TGTGCCAGCAGCCCGGGACAGGGGGACACTGAAGCTTTCTTT
.	TRBV5-8	TRBJ1-1	.	CASSSGVGWTEAFF	TGTGCCAGCAGCTCGGGGGTAGGGTGGACTGAAGCTTTCTTT
.	TRBV3-1/TRBV3-2	TRBJ1-2	TRBD1	CASSPDPTGGFDGYTF	TGTGCCAGCAGCCCTGACCCGACAGGGGGCTTCGATGGCTACACCTTC
.	TRBV3-1/TRBV3-2	TRBJ2-4	TRBD2	CASSLGLAGNIQYF	TGTGCCAGCAGCCTTGGACTAGCGGGGAACATTCAGTACTTC
.	TRBV4-2	TRBJ2-7	TRBD2	CASSQEGVAGSSVEQYF	TGTGCCAGCAGCCAAGAGGGGGTAGCGGGGTCTTCTGTCGAGCAGTACTTC
.	TRBV19	TRBJ2-1	.	CASSINSNNEQFF	TGTGCCAGTAGTATAAATAGCAACAATGAGCAGTTCTTC
once	TRBV7-3	TRBJ2-5	TRBD2	CASSSTSGPQETQYF	TGTGCCAGCAGTTCTACTAGCGGGCCTCAAGAGACCCAGTACTTC
.	TRBV5-5	TRBJ1-1	.	CASSLPPSLNTEAFF	TGTGCCAGCAGCTTGCCCCCGAGTTTGAACACTGAAGCTTTCTTT
.	TRBV12-5	TRBJ1-1	TRBD1	CASGFAGGTEAFF	TGTGCTAGTGGTTTCGCAGGGGGGACTGAAGCTTTCTTT
.	TRBV10-3	TRBJ2-6	TRBD1	CATVDRAGANVLTF	TGTGCCACCGTCGACAGGGCTGGGGCCAACGTCCTGACTTTC